Detailed here is one T cell receptor (beta chain). This record belongs to a study of blood T cell repertoires in COVID-19. Overall study: Samples came from the United States, Italy and Spain, spanning acute and convalescent COVID-19.

The V and J ends lost 7 bases and 6 bases, in that order; junction bases with no gene match: 4. Germline CDR1 is MNHEY and CDR2 is SVGAGI. CDR3 length: 13 residues. Repertoires were generated with immunoSEQ multiplex PCR, while TCRdb's copy carries only in-frame clones and drops some. The data show about 400,000 clones, approximately 86% seen once. Participants, roughly 18 to 90 years old, spanned around 25 US areas. Material for sequencing was PBMCs or T cells enriched from blood (not recorded which). The chain joins TRBV6-5 to TRBJ1-5; TRBD1 agrees at 9 bases. The TCR originated in a woman aged 40-49 years with acute COVID-19. The CDR3 bases are TGTGCCAGCAAGGGACAGGGAGGTCAGCCCCAGCATTTT. It yields the protein CASKGQGGQPQHF.